This T cell receptor beta chain derives from a study of T cell repertoires in cytomegalovirus infection. This clonotype appeared many times. The antigen remains undetermined. Whole-study results and caveats: Cumulative public TCR beta family frequency identified CMV carriers with the relevant HLA. There were HLA-C-restricted CMV-specific TCR beta clonotypes dominating the ex vivo response.

TCRdb re-called the reads through MiXCR, storing one row per CDR3 protein. The profile shows about 740,000 distinct CDR3 sequences, around 30% of them singletons. V lost 5 bases and J lost 5, with 12 bases in between. Germline V gene data show CDR1 as SGHTA and CDR2 as FQGNSA. The CDR3 sequence is 14 residues long. The TCR comes from a human donor in good health (CMV status not recorded). Some clones in this sample may be carry-over from other donors' samples. The starting material was cultured PBMCs, obtained from culture after CMV antigen stimulation. The chain has TRBV7-2 and TRBJ2-2, with D perhaps TRBD1 or TRBD2 (5 bases each). As DNA, the CDR3 is TGTGCCAGCAGCCTCAGTGAGGGGACCGGGGAGCTGTTTTTT. As protein: CASSLSEGTGELFF. The full variable domain, with the rest looked up from reference TRBV7-2 and TRBJ2-2, is GAGVSQSPSNKVTEKGKDVELRCDPISGHTALYWYRQSLGQGLEFLIYFQGNSAPDKSGLPSDRFSAERTGGSVSTLTIQRTQQEDSAVYLCASSLSEGTGELFFGEGSRLTVL.